This is a list of T cell receptor beta chains from one sample in a study of identical twins. TCRdb reprocessed the 5' RACE reads with MiXCR, giving one entry per CDR3 protein. The table lists 1.5 million to 2 million distinct CDR3 sequences, roughly a third of them singletons, with about 0.27% in the top ten. Material for sequencing was cord blood. Receptor source: a newborn girl in good health. The CDR3 runs from the conserved cysteine through the conserved F or W. Fields, in order: D gene, V gene, J gene, clone size, CDR3 DNA, CDR3 protein. D genes are given only for firm matches. Some rows mark clone size as missing; the rest say once, few, many or name a class of expanded clone.

>NA|TRBV6-2/TRBV6-3|TRBJ2-7|NA
TGTGCCAGCAGTTTCGGACAGCCCAGATACAATGAGCAGTACTTC
CASSFGQPRYNEQYF
>TRBD2|TRBV5-1|TRBJ2-2|NA
TGCGCCAGCAGCCGGACTAGCAAGGGCGGGGAGCTGTTTTTT
CASSRTSKGGELFF
>NA|TRBV19|TRBJ2-7|NA
TGTGCCAGTAGTATGGACTACAATGAGCAGTACTTC
CASSMDYNEQYF
>NA|TRBV7-2|TRBJ2-5|NA
TGTGCCAGCAGCTTAATATGGGGGGAGTTGAATGAGCAGTACTTC
CASSLIWGELNEQYF
>NA|TRBV3-1|TRBJ2-5|few
TGTGCCAGCAGCCTCTGGGGGATGGGGTACCAAGAGACCCAGTACTTC
CASSLWGMGYQETQYF
>TRBD1|TRBV4-2|TRBJ1-1|NA
TGTGCCAGCAGCCGCCACAGGGGGACTGAAGCTTTCTTT
CASSRHRGTEAFF
>NA|TRBV11-2|TRBJ1-2|NA
TGTGCCAGCAGCTTAGTGAGGAATGGCTACACCTTC
CASSLVRNGYTF
>NA|TRBV3-1|TRBJ2-4|few
TGTGCCAGCAGCCAAGATTGGGGCATTCAGTACTTC
CASSQDWGIQYF
>TRBD2|TRBV3-1|TRBJ2-1|NA
TGTGCCAGCAGCCAAGATTACCTAGCGGGAGCTTATGGGCAGTTCTTC
CASSQDYLAGAYGQFF
>NA|TRBV7-8|TRBJ1-6|NA
TGTGCCAGCAGCCCAGCCGGGGGCTATTCACCCCTCCACTTT
CASSPAGGYSPLHF
>TRBD2|TRBV11-2|TRBJ2-1|NA
TGTGCCAGCAGCCCCGGTTTCAGCGGGGGCTACAATGAGCAGTTCTTC
CASSPGFSGGYNEQFF
>NA|TRBV20-1|TRBJ2-2|few
TGCAGTGCCGATCTTGATTCCAACACCGGGGAGCTGTTTTTT
CSADLDSNTGELFF
>NA|TRBV20-1|TRBJ2-1|NA
TGCAGTGCTGGTGCTAGCTTCCCCTACAATGAGCAGTTCTTC
CSAGASFPYNEQFF
>NA|TRBV5-5|TRBJ1-2|many
TGTGCCAGCGGACAACAGGGAATCTATGGCTACACCTTC
CASGQQGIYGYTF
>NA|TRBV28|TRBJ2-7|NA
TGTGCCAGCAGTGACAGTTTTCTAGCGTACGAGCAGTACTTC
CASSDSFLAYEQYF
>TRBD2|TRBV19|TRBJ2-5|NA
TGTGCCACCGAGAGGACTAGCGGTGCTCAAGAGACCCAGTACTTC
CATERTSGAQETQYF
>NA|TRBV11-1|TRBJ1-2|few
TGTGCCAGCAGCTTAGATGCCCAGGGATTCTACACCTTC
CASSLDAQGFYTF
>NA|TRBV6-5|TRBJ2-1|many
TGTGCCAGCTCCGGAGGCATTGAGCAGTTCTTC
CASSGGIEQFF
>TRBD2|TRBV5-1|TRBJ2-1|NA
TGCGCCAGCAGCTCTGGACTAGCGGTTCTTAGCTCCTACAATGAGCAGTTCTTC
CASSSGLAVLSSYNEQFF
>NA|TRBV6-1|TRBJ1-4|few
TGTGCCAGCAGTGAAACGTGGGGGACGGAGGTGTTTTTT
CASSETWGTEVFF
>NA|TRBV6-1|TRBJ1-5|NA
TGTGCCAGCAGTGAATCGCTTCAGCCCCAGCATTTT
CASSESLQPQHF
>NA|TRBV9|TRBJ2-3|NA
TGTGCCAGCAGCGTAGAGGGAGGGGGTACGCAGTATTTT
CASSVEGGGTQYF
>NA|TRBV28|TRBJ2-1|NA
TGTGCCAGCAGTAGTGATGCCCTGAGCTCCTACGAGCAGTTCTTC
CASSSDALSSYEQFF
>NA|TRBV2|TRBJ2-7|many
TGTGCCAGCAGTGAAGCTAGCGGCTCCTACGAGCAGTACTTC
CASSEASGSYEQYF
>NA|TRBV7-9|TRBJ2-1|NA
TGTGCCAGCAGCTTAGTTCTACCGGCCTACGAGCAGTTCTTC
CASSLVLPAYEQFF
>NA|TRBV27|TRBJ2-5|NA
TGTGCCAGTATGCTAGGGGCGAATCAAGAGACCCAGTACTTC
CASMLGANQETQYF
>NA|TRBV12-3/TRBV12-4|TRBJ2-3|NA
TGTGCCAGCAGTTGGTCGGGGGTCCGCGCAGATACGCAGTATTTT
CASSWSGVRADTQYF
>TRBD1|TRBV29-1|TRBJ2-7|many
TGCAGCGTCCGGGACAGGGAAATCAACGAGCAGTACTTC
CSVRDREINEQYF
>NA|TRBV29-1|TRBJ1-4|few
TGCAGCGTTGGGAGGTGGGGGGCTAATGAAAAACTGTTTTTT
CSVGRWGANEKLFF
>NA|TRBV18|TRBJ2-2|NA
TGTGCCAGCTCACCACTCGATAACACCGGGGAGCTGTTTTTT
CASSPLDNTGELFF
>NA|TRBV9|TRBJ2-3|NA
TGTGCCAGCAAATCTCAACTCACAGATACGCAGTATTTT
CASKSQLTDTQYF
>NA|TRBV24-1|TRBJ2-1|few
TGTGCCACCAGTGACCGACGACCTGTGGATGAGCAGTTCTTC
CATSDRRPVDEQFF
>TRBD1|TRBV10-3|TRBJ1-4|NA
TGTGCCATCAGTGAAGGACAGGGTGAAAAACTGTTTTTT
CAISEGQGEKLFF
>NA|TRBV4-1|TRBJ2-1|NA
TGCGCCAGCAGCCAAGATGGCCTGATGGGCCAGGTCTCCTACAATGAGCAGTTCTTC
CASSQDGLMGQVSYNEQFF
>TRBD2|TRBV6-6|TRBJ2-1|few
TGTGCCAGCAGTTACTCGGAGACTAGCGGGGGTTATGAGCAGTTCTTC
CASSYSETSGGYEQFF
>NA|TRBV7-2|TRBJ2-7|NA
TGTGCCAGCAGCTTAGCAAAGGGTCTAACAAGCTCCTACGAGCAGTACTTC
CASSLAKGLTSSYEQYF
>TRBD2|TRBV12-3/TRBV12-4|TRBJ2-3|NA
TGTGCCAGCAGCGGGCTAGCGGGGTCAAGAGATACGCAGTATTTT
CASSGLAGSRDTQYF
>TRBD2|TRBV7-2|TRBJ2-7|few
TGTGCCAGCAGCTTAGGGCGAGGCCCCACTAGCGGGAGGTGGAACGAGCAGTACTTC
CASSLGRGPTSGRWNEQYF
>NA|TRBV4-1|TRBJ2-1|NA
TGCGCCAGCAGCCAAGATCGAGCCTTCAGCTCCTACAATGAGCAGTTCTTC
CASSQDRAFSSYNEQFF
>NA|TRBV12-3/TRBV12-4|TRBJ2-3|NA
TGTGCCAGCAGTTTGTCTATTCTACGGATCGGGGGTCTCGCAGATACGCAGTATTTT
CASSLSILRIGGLADTQYF
>NA|TRBV25-1|TRBJ2-5|many
TGTGCCAGCAGTGCCAGGGTTAAAGAGACCCAGTACTTC
CASSARVKETQYF
>TRBD1|TRBV6-1|TRBJ2-1|few
TGTGCCAGCAGTGAACCCGCAGGGGGCAGCTACAATGAGCAGTTCTTC
CASSEPAGGSYNEQFF
>NA|TRBV5-1|TRBJ2-7|NA
TGCGCCAGCAGCCCCCGGGACGGCTTCTACGAGCAGTACTTC
CASSPRDGFYEQYF
>NA|TRBV20-1|TRBJ1-2|many
TGCAGTGCTAGAGATGGGGGACACTATGGCTACACCTTC
CSARDGGHYGYTF
>NA|TRBV6-1|TRBJ2-7|few
TGTGCCAGCAGTGACCGTCGGAGCTACGAGCAGTACTTC
CASSDRRSYEQYF
>NA|TRBV24-1|TRBJ2-7|few
TGTGCCACCAGTGATCCGGGACACGGCAGGGAGCAGTACTTC
CATSDPGHGREQYF